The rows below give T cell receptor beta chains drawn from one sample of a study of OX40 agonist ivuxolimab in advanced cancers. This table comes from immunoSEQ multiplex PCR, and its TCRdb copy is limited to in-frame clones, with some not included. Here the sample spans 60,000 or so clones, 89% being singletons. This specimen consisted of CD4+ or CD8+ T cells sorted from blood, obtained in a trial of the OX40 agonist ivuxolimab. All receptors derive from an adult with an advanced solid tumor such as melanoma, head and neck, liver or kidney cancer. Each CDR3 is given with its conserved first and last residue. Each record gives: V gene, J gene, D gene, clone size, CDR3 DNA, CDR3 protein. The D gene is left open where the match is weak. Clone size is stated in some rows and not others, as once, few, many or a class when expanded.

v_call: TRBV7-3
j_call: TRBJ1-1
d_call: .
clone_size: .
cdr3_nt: TGTGCCAGCAGCAAGGGACAAGGGGTGTTCACTGAAGCTTTCTTT
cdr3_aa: CASSKGQGVFTEAFF

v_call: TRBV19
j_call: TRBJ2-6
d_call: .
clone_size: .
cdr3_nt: TGTGCCAGTAGTATATCAGGGGCAGGGGCCAACGTCCTGACTTTC
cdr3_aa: CASSISGAGANVLTF

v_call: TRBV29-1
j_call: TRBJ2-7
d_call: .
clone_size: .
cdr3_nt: TGCAGCGTTTCAGGGACCAACGAGCAGTACTTC
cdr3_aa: CSVSGTNEQYF

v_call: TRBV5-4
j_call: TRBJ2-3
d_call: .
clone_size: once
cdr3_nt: TGTGCCAGCAGCCTGTCAGGCACAGATACGCAGTATTTT
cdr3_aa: CASSLSGTDTQYF

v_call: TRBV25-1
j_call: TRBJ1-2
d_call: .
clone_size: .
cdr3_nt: TGTGCCAGCAGTGAATGGGGGGAGGCGCTCTATGGCTACACCTTC
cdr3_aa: CASSEWGEALYGYTF

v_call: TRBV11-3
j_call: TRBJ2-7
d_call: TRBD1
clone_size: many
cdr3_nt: TGTGCCAGCAGCTTAGCCGGGACAGGGAGTTACGAGCAGTACTTC
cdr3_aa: CASSLAGTGSYEQYF

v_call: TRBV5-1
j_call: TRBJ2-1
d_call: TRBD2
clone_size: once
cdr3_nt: TGCGCCAGCAGCTCAGGGACTAGCGGGAAATATTCCTACAATGAGCAGTTCTTC
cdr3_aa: CASSSGTSGKYSYNEQFF

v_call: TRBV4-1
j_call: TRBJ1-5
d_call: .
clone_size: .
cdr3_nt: TGCGCCAGCAGCCAGGCCCCCCTGAGTCAGCCCCAGCATTTT
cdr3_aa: CASSQAPLSQPQHF

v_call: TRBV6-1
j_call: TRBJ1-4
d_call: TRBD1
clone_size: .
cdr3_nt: TGTGCCAGCAGTGTCCCGGACAGGGAAATGTTAACTAATGAAAAACTGTTTTTT
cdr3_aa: CASSVPDREMLTNEKLFF

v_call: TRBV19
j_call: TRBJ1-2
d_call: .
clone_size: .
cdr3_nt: TGTGCCAGTAGTTTTGCCGGGTCCCCACTTGGCTACACCTTC
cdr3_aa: CASSFAGSPLGYTF

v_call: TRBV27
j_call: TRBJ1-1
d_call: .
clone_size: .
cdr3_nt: TGTGCTTCCGGACCAAGGACTGAAGCTTTCTTT
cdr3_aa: CASGPRTEAFF

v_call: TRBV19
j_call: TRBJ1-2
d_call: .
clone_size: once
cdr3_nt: TGTGCCAGTAGGTCCGTGGTAGACTATGGCTACACCTTC
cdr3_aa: CASRSVVDYGYTF

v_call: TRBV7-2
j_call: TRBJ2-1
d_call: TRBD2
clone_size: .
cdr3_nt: TGTGCCAGCAGCAACCCGGGACTAGCGGCCTACAATGAGCAGTTCTTC
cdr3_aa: CASSNPGLAAYNEQFF

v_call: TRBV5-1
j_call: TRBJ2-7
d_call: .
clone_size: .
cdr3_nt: TGCGCCAGCAGCTTGTCCGGGCCCTACGAGCAGTACTTC
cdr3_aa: CASSLSGPYEQYF

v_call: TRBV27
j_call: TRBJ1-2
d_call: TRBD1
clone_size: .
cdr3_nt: TGTGCCAGCAGGGCCGGGACAGGGAATGGCTACACCTTC
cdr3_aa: CASRAGTGNGYTF

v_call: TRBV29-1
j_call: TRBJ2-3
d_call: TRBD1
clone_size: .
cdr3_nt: TGCAGCCTTGAAGGGGGCGTTTTGTCAGATACGCAGTATTTT
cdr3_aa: CSLEGGVLSDTQYF

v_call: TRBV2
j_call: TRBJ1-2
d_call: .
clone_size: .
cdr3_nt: TGTGCCAGCAGTGAAGGGCAGGGTGTCCATGGCTACACCTTC
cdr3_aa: CASSEGQGVHGYTF

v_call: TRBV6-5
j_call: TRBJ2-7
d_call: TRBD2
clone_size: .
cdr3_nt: TGTGCCAGCAGTTGGGCTAGCGGAGCATACGAGCAGTACTTC
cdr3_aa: CASSWASGAYEQYF

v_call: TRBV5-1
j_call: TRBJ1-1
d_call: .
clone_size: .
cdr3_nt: TGCGCCAGCAGCTATCAACCAGAGACTGAAGCTTTCTTT
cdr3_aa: CASSYQPETEAFF

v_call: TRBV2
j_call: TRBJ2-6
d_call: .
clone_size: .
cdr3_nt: TGTGCCAGCAGTGAAGATGAGGATCGCATCCTCTCTGGGGCCAACGTCCTGACTTTC
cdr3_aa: CASSEDEDRILSGANVLTF

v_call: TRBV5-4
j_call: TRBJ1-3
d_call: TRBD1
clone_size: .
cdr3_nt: TGTGCCAGCAGCCCAGGGGGCTCTGGAAACACCATATATTTT
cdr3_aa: CASSPGGSGNTIYF

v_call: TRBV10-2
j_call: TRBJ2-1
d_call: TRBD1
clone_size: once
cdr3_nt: TGCGCCAGCACCCAAGGACAGGCGGCCAATGAGCAGTTCTTC
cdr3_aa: CASTQGQAANEQFF

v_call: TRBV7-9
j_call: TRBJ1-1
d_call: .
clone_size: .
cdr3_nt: TGTGCCAGCAGCTTAGGACTTGGGGGAACTGAAGCTTTCTTT
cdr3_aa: CASSLGLGGTEAFF

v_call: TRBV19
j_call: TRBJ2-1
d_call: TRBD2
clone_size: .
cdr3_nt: TGTGCCAGTAGTTCGGGACTAGCGGGGGGGCTGTCAAATAGTGAGCAGTTCTTC
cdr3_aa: CASSSGLAGGLSNSEQFF

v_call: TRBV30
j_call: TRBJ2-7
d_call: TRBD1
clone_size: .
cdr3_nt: TGTGCCTGTAGACAGGGGACCTACGAGCAGTACTTC
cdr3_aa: CACRQGTYEQYF

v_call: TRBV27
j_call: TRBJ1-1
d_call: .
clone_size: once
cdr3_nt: TGTGCCAGCAGTTTGTACTTCAGGGGGAACACTGAAGCTTTCTTT
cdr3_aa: CASSLYFRGNTEAFF

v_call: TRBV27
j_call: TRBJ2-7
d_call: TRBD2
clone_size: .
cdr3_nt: TGTGCCAGCCGGGAGGGCGCTCCCTACGAGCAGTACTTC
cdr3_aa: CASREGAPYEQYF

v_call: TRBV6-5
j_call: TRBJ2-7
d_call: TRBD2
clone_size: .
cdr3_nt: TGTGCCAGCAGGAGCAAGCGGGGAACGAGCTACGAGCAGTACTTC
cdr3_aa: CASRSKRGTSYEQYF

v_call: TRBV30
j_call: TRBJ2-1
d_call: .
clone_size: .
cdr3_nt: TGTGCCTGGAGTGTACAGGTTGTCAATGAGCAGTTCTTC
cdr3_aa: CAWSVQVVNEQFF

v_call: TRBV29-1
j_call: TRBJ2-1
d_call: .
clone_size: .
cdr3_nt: TGCAGCGTTGTCAGCTACAATGAGCAGTTCTTC
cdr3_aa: CSVVSYNEQFF

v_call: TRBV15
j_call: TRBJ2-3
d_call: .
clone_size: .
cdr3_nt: TGTGCCACCAGCAGAGTGAGGTCAGGGGCAGATACGCAGTATTTT
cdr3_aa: CATSRVRSGADTQYF

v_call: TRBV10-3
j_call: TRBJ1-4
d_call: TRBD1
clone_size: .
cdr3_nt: TGTGCCATCGGGGACAGACTAAATGAAAAACTGTTTTTT
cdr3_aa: CAIGDRLNEKLFF

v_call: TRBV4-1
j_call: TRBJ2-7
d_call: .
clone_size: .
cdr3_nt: TGCGCCAGCAGCCAAGGAGGGTTAGGAACCTACGAGCAGTACTTC
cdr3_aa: CASSQGGLGTYEQYF

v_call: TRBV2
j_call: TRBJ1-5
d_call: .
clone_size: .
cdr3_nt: TGTGCCAGCAGTGAGTTCAGTTTTAGCAATCAGCCCCAGCATTTT
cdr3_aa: CASSEFSFSNQPQHF

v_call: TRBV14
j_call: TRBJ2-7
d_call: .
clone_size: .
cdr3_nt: TGTGCCAGCAGCCAATCAGGGACGGAGCGGTTCTCCTACGAGCAGTACTTC
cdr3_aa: CASSQSGTERFSYEQYF

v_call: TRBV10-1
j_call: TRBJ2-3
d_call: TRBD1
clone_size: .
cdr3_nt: TGCGCCAGAGCCAAGATCCGGGACAGTAGCACAGATACGCAGTATTTT
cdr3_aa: CARAKIRDSSTDTQYF

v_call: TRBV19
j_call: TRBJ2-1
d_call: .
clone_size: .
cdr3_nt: TGTGCCAGTAGTATAGCCGGGAGCTCCTACAATGAGCAGTTCTTC
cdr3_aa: CASSIAGSSYNEQFF

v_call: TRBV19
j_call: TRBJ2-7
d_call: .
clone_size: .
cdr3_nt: TGTGCCAGTAGGGAGACGGGAACCTACGAGCAGTACTTC
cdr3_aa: CASRETGTYEQYF

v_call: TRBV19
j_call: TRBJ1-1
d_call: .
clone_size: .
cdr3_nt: TGTGCCAGTAGTATAGGTGGAAGGGGTAGGGACACTGAAGCTTTCTTT
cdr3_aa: CASSIGGRGRDTEAFF

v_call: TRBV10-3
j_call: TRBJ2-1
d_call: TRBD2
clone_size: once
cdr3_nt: TGTGCCATCAGTGAGAGCCTAGCGGGCAATGAGCAGTTCTTC
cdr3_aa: CAISESLAGNEQFF

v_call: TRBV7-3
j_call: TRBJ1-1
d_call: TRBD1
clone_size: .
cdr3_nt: TGTGCCAGCAGCGCCCGTTGGGCAACAGGGGAGGGGATGAACACTGAAGCTTTCTTT
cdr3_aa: CASSARWATGEGMNTEAFF

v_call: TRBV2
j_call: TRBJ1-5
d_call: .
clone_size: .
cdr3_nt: TGTGCCAGCAGCGGAGCGGGGAGCAATCAGCCCCAGCATTTT
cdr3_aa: CASSGAGSNQPQHF

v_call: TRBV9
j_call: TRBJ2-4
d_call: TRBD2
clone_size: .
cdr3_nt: TGTGCCAGCAGCGTAGGTGGACTAGCTGACATTCAGTACTTC
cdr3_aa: CASSVGGLADIQYF

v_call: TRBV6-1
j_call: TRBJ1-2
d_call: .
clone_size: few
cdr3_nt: TGTGCCAGCAGCCTCATACGGACAGCTAACTATGGCTACACCTTC
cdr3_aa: CASSLIRTANYGYTF

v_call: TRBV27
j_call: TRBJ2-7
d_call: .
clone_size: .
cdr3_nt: TGTGCCAGCAGTCTCAGGGGAGGCGAGCAGTACTTC
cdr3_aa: CASSLRGGEQYF

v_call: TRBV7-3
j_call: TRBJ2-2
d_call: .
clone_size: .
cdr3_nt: TGTGCCAGCAGCCAAGACCCAGGGTGGGGCACCGGGGAGCTGTTTTTT
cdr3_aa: CASSQDPGWGTGELFF

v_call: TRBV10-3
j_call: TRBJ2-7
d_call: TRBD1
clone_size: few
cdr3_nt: TGTGCCATCAGTGAACCGGGACAGGGGTTCTACGAGCAGTACTTC
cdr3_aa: CAISEPGQGFYEQYF

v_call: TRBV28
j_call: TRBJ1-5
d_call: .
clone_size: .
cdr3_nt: TGTGCCAGTTGCTCACGGCTCAATCAGCCCCAGCATTTT
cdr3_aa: CASCSRLNQPQHF

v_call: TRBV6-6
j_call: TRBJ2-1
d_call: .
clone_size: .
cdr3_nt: TGTGCCAGCAGTTACTCCAACAATGAGCAGTTCTTC
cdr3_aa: CASSYSNNEQFF

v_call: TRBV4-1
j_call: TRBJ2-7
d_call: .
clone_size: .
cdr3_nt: TGCGCCAGCAGCCCCCCCGGTGCCTACGAGCAGTACTTC
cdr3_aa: CASSPPGAYEQYF

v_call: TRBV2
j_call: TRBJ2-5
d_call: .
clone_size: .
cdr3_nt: TGTGCCAGCAGTGGGCGTTCCCCGGCCGGGGAGGTCTCAGAGACCCAGTACTTC
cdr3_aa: CASSGRSPAGEVSETQYF

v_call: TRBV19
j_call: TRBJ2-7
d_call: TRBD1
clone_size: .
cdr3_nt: TGTGCCAGTAGTTTCGTCCGGGACAGGGAGACCTACGAGCAGTACTTC
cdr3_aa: CASSFVRDRETYEQYF

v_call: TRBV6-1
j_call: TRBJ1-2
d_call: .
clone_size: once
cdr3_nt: TGTGCCAGCAGTGAAAAAGGGTGGCATGGCTACACCTTC
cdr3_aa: CASSEKGWHGYTF